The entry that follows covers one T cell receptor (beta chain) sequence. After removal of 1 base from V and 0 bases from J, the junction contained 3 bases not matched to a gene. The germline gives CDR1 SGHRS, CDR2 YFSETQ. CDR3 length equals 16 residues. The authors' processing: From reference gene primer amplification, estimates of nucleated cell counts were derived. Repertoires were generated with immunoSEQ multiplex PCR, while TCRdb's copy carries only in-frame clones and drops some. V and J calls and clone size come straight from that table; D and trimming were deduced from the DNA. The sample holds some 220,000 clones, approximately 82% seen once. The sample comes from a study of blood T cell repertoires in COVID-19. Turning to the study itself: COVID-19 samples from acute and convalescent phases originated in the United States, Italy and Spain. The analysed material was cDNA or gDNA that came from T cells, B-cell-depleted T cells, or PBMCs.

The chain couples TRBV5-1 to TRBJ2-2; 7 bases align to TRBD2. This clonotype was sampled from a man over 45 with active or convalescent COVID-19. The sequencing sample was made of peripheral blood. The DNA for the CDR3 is TGCGCCAGCAGCTTGTTACTAGCGACGAACACCGGGGAGCTGTTTTTT. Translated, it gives CASSLLLATNTGELFF.